These T cell receptor beta chains were read from a single sample in a study of blood T cell repertoires in COVID-19. Produced via immunoSEQ multiplex PCR; TCRdb's table is partial and in-frame only. Of 45,000 or so clones in the sample, 70% to 90% are singletons; the top ten hold 10% to 15%. What was sequenced was peripheral blood. The receptor set was obtained from an elderly man with acute or convalescent COVID-19. Each CDR3 is given with its conserved first and last residue. A D gene is named only where the DNA matches it firmly. Not every row has a clone size; where given, it reads once, few, many or a size class.

d_call j_call clone_size cdr3_length v_call cdr3_nt cdr3_aa
. TRBJ2-1 . 13 TRBV5-1 TGCGCCTCCACCTTGGATACATACAATGAGCAGTTCTTC CASTLDTYNEQFF
. TRBJ2-1 once 13 TRBV5-1 TGCGCCAGCAGCTTGGATCCATACAATGAGCAGTTCTTC CASSLDPYNEQFF
. TRBJ1-1 . 13 TRBV12-3/TRBV12-4 TGTGCCAGCAGTTTAGGGGGGGTCCCTGAAGCTTTCTTT CASSLGGVPEAFF
. TRBJ1-2 . 13 TRBV9 TGTGCCAGCAGCGTAGGTCTCCCCTATGGCTACACCTTC CASSVGLPYGYTF
. TRBJ2-1 once 13 TRBV18 TGTGCCAGCTCACCCTCAGGGGTCGGTGAGCAGTTCTTC CASSPSGVGEQFF
. TRBJ2-3 . 15 TRBV4-2 TGTGCCAGCAGCCAAGGCCCGGGGAACACAGATACGCAGTATTTT CASSQGPGNTDTQYF
TRBD1 TRBJ1-1 . 15 TRBV7-9 TGTGCCAGCAGCTTAGCGACAGGGATGAACACTGAAGCTTTCTTT CASSLATGMNTEAFF
. TRBJ1-1 . 13 TRBV10-2 TGCGCCAGCCAGGACAGCCCGAACACTGAAGCTTTCTTT CASQDSPNTEAFF
TRBD1 TRBJ2-5 . 15 TRBV25-1 TGTGCCAGCAGAACCGGGACAGGGGGTTTCGAGACCCAGTACTTC CASRTGTGGFETQYF
. TRBJ2-1 once 13 TRBV10-2 TGCGCCAGCAGTGATGGAGCGAACAATGAGCAGTTCTTC CASSDGANNEQFF
. TRBJ1-3 . 17 TRBV10-3 TGTGCCATCAGTGAAGCCCAGGGTCCGGGTTCTGGAAACACCATATATTTT CAISEAQGPGSGNTIYF
TRBD1 TRBJ1-1 . 17 TRBV18 TGTGCCAGCTCACAACCGGGACAGAGCATCGGTGGGGCTGAAGCTTTCTTT CASSQPGQSIGGAEAFF
. TRBJ2-3 . 11 TRBV7-9 TGTGCCAGCAGCCACTCAGATACGCAGTATTTT CASSHSDTQYF
. TRBJ1-4 once 13 TRBV18 TGTGCCAGCTCACCACAAAGCAATGAAAAACTGTTTTTT CASSPQSNEKLFF
TRBD2 TRBJ2-2 . 14 TRBV6-5 TGTGCCAGCAGCTTGAAAGCGGGGTCCGGGGAGCTGTTTTTT CASSLKAGSGELFF
. TRBJ1-2 . 15 TRBV5-1 TGCGCCAGCAGCTTGGATGGCACTACCCCCTATGGCTACACCTTC CASSLDGTTPYGYTF
. TRBJ1-2 . 13 TRBV12-3/TRBV12-4 TGTGCCAGCGGGGAGATCGAGGAGGGAGGCTACACCTTC CASGEIEEGGYTF
TRBD1 TRBJ1-2 . 18 TRBV27 TGTGCCAGCAGTCTGACAGGGAGATCAGACCAGATACCCTATGGCTACACCTTC CASSLTGRSDQIPYGYTF
. TRBJ1-4 once 16 TRBV3-1/TRBV3-2 TGTGCCAGCAGCCAGGGTAGACTTGCAACTAATGAAAAACTGTTTTTT CASSQGRLATNEKLFF
. TRBJ2-4 . 16 TRBV7-2 TGTGCCAGCAGCTTAGGCCCGGGTGAGGGGGTCAACATTCAGTACTTC CASSLGPGEGVNIQYF
TRBD1 TRBJ1-1 . 15 TRBV2 TGTGCCAGCAGTGATGGGACAGGATGGAACACTGAAGCTTTCTTT CASSDGTGWNTEAFF
. TRBJ2-3 . 15 TRBV15 TGTGCCACCAGCAGAGATGGGCGAGTCACAGATACGCAGTATTTT CATSRDGRVTDTQYF
. TRBJ1-2 . 12 TRBV5-1 TGCGCCAGCAGCCCGGGGGACTATGGCTACACCTTC CASSPGDYGYTF
TRBD1 TRBJ2-3 . 16 TRBV5-1 TGCGCCAGCAGCACTGGGCCAACAGGGGGGACAGATACGCAGTATTTT CASSTGPTGGTDTQYF
TRBD1 TRBJ1-6 . 16 TRBV28 TGTGCCAGCAGATTCGGCAGGGGGATCGGGAATTCACCCCTCCACTTT CASRFGRGIGNSPLHF
. TRBJ1-3 . 14 TRBV11-1 TGTGCCAGCAGCGACCGGACAGCTGGAAACACCATATATTTT CASSDRTAGNTIYF
TRBD1 TRBJ1-4 once 14 TRBV18 TGTGCCAGCTCACCCCAGGGGGCGGGTGAAAAACTGTTTTTT CASSPQGAGEKLFF
. TRBJ2-3 . 15 TRBV5-1 TGCGCCAGCAGCTTGGGCGGGTGGGACACAGATACGCAGTATTTT CASSLGGWDTDTQYF
TRBD1 TRBJ1-1 . 14 TRBV10-3 TGTGCCATCAGTGGGGACAGGGGAGGCACTGAAGCTTTCTTT CAISGDRGGTEAFF
. TRBJ2-5 . 13 TRBV2 TGTGCCAGCAGTGTCCGACAGCAAGAGACCCAGTACTTC CASSVRQQETQYF
TRBD1 TRBJ1-4 . 14 TRBV3-1/TRBV3-2 TGTGCCAGCAGCCAGAGACAGGGAAATGAAAAACTGTTTTTT CASSQRQGNEKLFF
TRBD2 TRBJ2-1 once 16 TRBV4-2 TGTGCCAGCAGCCAAGGTCTCGGGGGGGCCAGGGATGAGCAGTTCTTC CASSQGLGGARDEQFF
. TRBJ1-1 . 13 TRBV27 TGTGCCAGCAGTTTCCGGGAAACAACTGAAGCTTTCTTT CASSFRETTEAFF
. TRBJ2-5 . 13 TRBV11-1 TGTGCCAGCAGCCCTACGATCCAAGAGACCCAGTACTTC CASSPTIQETQYF
TRBD2 TRBJ2-5 . 14 TRBV29-1 TGCAGCGCTAGACTAGCGGTATTCCAAGAGACCCAGTACTTC CSARLAVFQETQYF
TRBD1 TRBJ1-3 . 15 TRBV2 TGTGCCAGCAGAGGGAAGACAGGGTCTCTGTACACCATATATTTT CASRGKTGSLYTIYF